These T cell receptor beta chains were read from a single sample in a study of T-cell memory formation after mild COVID-19. Via MiXCR, TCRdb re-called the 5' RACE reads, giving one row per CDR3 protein. The sample lists roughly 240,000 distinct CDR3 sequences, roughly 14% occurring once. The specimen sequenced was PBMCs or a T cell subset sorted from them (not recorded which). Receptors were obtained from an adult woman who had mild COVID-19 (a few samples of this study predate the infection). Cell type and time point are not known. Each CDR3 is given with its conserved first and last residue. The D gene is left open where the match is weak. Some rows mark clone size as missing; the rest say once, few, many or name a class of expanded clone.

size: few; J: TRBJ1-1; length: 15; D: NA; V: TRBV18; DNA: TGTGCCAGCTCATCTTTAGAGGCTCTGGGCACTGAAGCTTTCTTT; CDR3: CASSSLEALGTEAFF
size: NA; J: TRBJ2-1; length: 16; D: TRBD2; V: TRBV4-3; DNA: TGCGCCAGCAGCCAGGGGGGACTAGCGGGATACAATGAGCAGTTCTTC; CDR3: CASSQGGLAGYNEQFF
size: NA; J: TRBJ2-3; length: 14; D: TRBD2; V: TRBV12-3/TRBV12-4; DNA: TGTGCCAGCACGTTAGCGGGGGCCCCGGATACGCAGTATTTT; CDR3: CASTLAGAPDTQYF
size: NA; J: TRBJ2-2; length: 14; D: TRBD2; V: TRBV29-1; DNA: TGCAGCGTTTATAGCGGGGGGAACACCGGGGAGCTGTTTTTT; CDR3: CSVYSGGNTGELFF
size: many; J: TRBJ1-1; length: 12; D: NA; V: TRBV12-3/TRBV12-4; DNA: TGTGCCAGCAGCCCCGCCCTCCGAGGGGCTTTCTTT; CDR3: CASSPALRGAFF
size: once; J: TRBJ1-1; length: 12; D: TRBD1; V: TRBV19; DNA: TGTGCCAGTAGTGTCGTGACAGGGGAAGCTTTCTTT; CDR3: CASSVVTGEAFF
size: few; J: TRBJ2-2; length: 16; D: TRBD2; V: TRBV19; DNA: TGTGCCAGTAGTATAGATGCGGGAGGGCGTACCGGGGAGCTGTTTTTT; CDR3: CASSIDAGGRTGELFF
size: NA; J: TRBJ2-1; length: 17; D: NA; V: TRBV21-1; DNA: TGTGCCAGCAGCACGACTAGCGGGGTGAGCTCCTACAATGAGCAGTTCTTC; CDR3: CASSTTSGVSSYNEQFF
size: NA; J: TRBJ2-6; length: 20; D: TRBD1; V: TRBV12-3/TRBV12-4; DNA: TGTGCCAGCAGTTCTCCCGTGACAGGGGGCCTCCTCTCTGGGGCCAACGTCCTGACTTTC; CDR3: CASSSPVTGGLLSGANVLTF
size: NA; J: TRBJ1-5; length: 13; D: TRBD1; V: TRBV6-5; DNA: TGTGGCAGTGGACAGGGGGACAATCAGCCCCAGCATTTT; CDR3: CGSGQGDNQPQHF
size: NA; J: TRBJ1-4; length: 15; D: NA; V: TRBV25-1; DNA: TGTGCCAGCAGTGATGAAGGGAGAACGGGTGAAAAACTGTTTTTT; CDR3: CASSDEGRTGEKLFF
size: few; J: TRBJ2-5; length: 14; D: NA; V: TRBV11-3; DNA: TGTGCCAGCAGCTCAAGGACTAATGAGGAGACCCAGTACTTC; CDR3: CASSSRTNEETQYF
size: NA; J: TRBJ2-4; length: 16; D: TRBD1; V: TRBV28; DNA: TGTGCCAGCAGTTTGCCGGGACAGGGAGTAAGGAACATTCAGTACTTC; CDR3: CASSLPGQGVRNIQYF
size: NA; J: TRBJ2-6; length: 18; D: NA; V: TRBV6-5; DNA: TGTGCCAGCAGTGGGACGGACAGACGTCCCTCTGGGGCCAACGTCCTGACTTTC; CDR3: CASSGTDRRPSGANVLTF
size: NA; J: TRBJ1-1; length: 14; D: NA; V: TRBV7-2; DNA: TGTGCCAGCAGCCACCGAACGGGGGGAACTGAAGCTTTCTTT; CDR3: CASSHRTGGTEAFF
size: few; J: TRBJ1-5; length: 17; D: TRBD1; V: TRBV20-1; DNA: TGCAGTGCTAGAGATCCAGGACAGGGGGCTCCAAATCAGCCCCAGCATTTT; CDR3: CSARDPGQGAPNQPQHF
size: NA; J: TRBJ1-1; length: 11; D: NA; V: TRBV29-1; DNA: TGCAGCGTTGTTCGGGACTTTGAAGCTTTCTTT; CDR3: CSVVRDFEAFF
size: NA; J: TRBJ2-1; length: 15; D: NA; V: TRBV4-1; DNA: TGCGCCAGCAGCCTGAGTCGGGACAACTACAATGAGCAGTTCTTC; CDR3: CASSLSRDNYNEQFF
size: few; J: TRBJ2-3; length: 14; D: TRBD2; V: TRBV7-2; DNA: TGTGCCAGCAGACTCGGGAGGGCCTCAGATACGCAGTATTTT; CDR3: CASRLGRASDTQYF
size: NA; J: TRBJ2-5; length: 15; D: NA; V: TRBV4-2; DNA: TGTGCCAGCAGCCAAACCCCGGGGGGCCAGGAGACCCAGTACTTC; CDR3: CASSQTPGGQETQYF
size: NA; J: TRBJ2-3; length: 14; D: TRBD2; V: TRBV20-1; DNA: TGCAGTGCTCGAGGGACTAGCGGCACAGATACGCAGTATTTT; CDR3: CSARGTSGTDTQYF
size: few; J: TRBJ1-6; length: 15; D: NA; V: TRBV20-1; DNA: TGCAGTGCTAGAGTTGCAGGGGCGGTCGGTTCACCCCTCCACTTT; CDR3: CSARVAGAVGSPLHF
size: NA; J: TRBJ2-5; length: 16; D: NA; V: TRBV7-8; DNA: TGTGCCAGCAGCTTATTGGGGGGTGGCTCTGTAAAGACCCAGTACTTC; CDR3: CASSLLGGGSVKTQYF
size: NA; J: TRBJ2-3; length: 14; D: TRBD1; V: TRBV29-1; DNA: TGCAGCGTTCTCTGGACAGGGAACACAGATACGCAGTATTTT; CDR3: CSVLWTGNTDTQYF
size: few; J: TRBJ2-5; length: 18; D: NA; V: TRBV6-2/TRBV6-3; DNA: TGTGCCAGCAGTTATCAACTAGCTGGGATTACAAGTATGGAGACCCAGTACTTC; CDR3: CASSYQLAGITSMETQYF
size: few; J: TRBJ2-7; length: 16; D: TRBD2; V: TRBV5-1; DNA: TGCGCCAGCAGCTTGGTTGCGGGGGGGCGATTGAGCGAGCAGTACTTC; CDR3: CASSLVAGGRLSEQYF
size: few; J: TRBJ1-1; length: 15; D: NA; V: TRBV20-1; DNA: TGCAGTGCTAGACCTCGGACACGTATGAACACTGAAGCTTTCTTT; CDR3: CSARPRTRMNTEAFF
size: few; J: TRBJ1-1; length: 13; D: NA; V: TRBV20-1; DNA: TGCAGTGCTAGTCTACGGAGGGGCACTGAAGCTTTCTTT; CDR3: CSASLRRGTEAFF
size: NA; J: TRBJ2-5; length: 14; D: NA; V: TRBV24-1; DNA: TGTGCCACCAGTGATACCGGGCCCCCGGGGACCCAGTACTTC; CDR3: CATSDTGPPGTQYF
size: many; J: TRBJ1-1; length: 13; D: TRBD1; V: TRBV10-3; DNA: TGTGCCATCAGTGAAACAGGGGGCACTGAAGCTTTCTTT; CDR3: CAISETGGTEAFF
size: NA; J: TRBJ2-3; length: 17; D: TRBD2; V: TRBV9; DNA: TGTGCCAGCAGCCCGGGGAGCGGGGGGTCTAGCACAGATACGCAGTATTTT; CDR3: CASSPGSGGSSTDTQYF
size: few; J: TRBJ2-7; length: 16; D: NA; V: TRBV5-1; DNA: TGCGCCAGCAGCCCGGCCGGCCGGGCGGATACCTACGAGCAGTACTTC; CDR3: CASSPAGRADTYEQYF
size: NA; J: TRBJ1-2; length: 14; D: TRBD1; V: TRBV7-2; DNA: TGTGCCAGCAGCTCGGGACAGGGAGTCTATGGCTACACCTTC; CDR3: CASSSGQGVYGYTF
size: few; J: TRBJ2-2; length: 17; D: TRBD2; V: TRBV30; DNA: TGTGCCTGGCAAAAAGGTAGCGGGGCTGCGAACACCGGGGAGCTGTTTTTT; CDR3: CAWQKGSGAANTGELFF
size: NA; J: TRBJ1-1; length: 14; D: NA; V: TRBV14; DNA: TGTGCCAGCAGCCAAGCCTGGAGGGGCACTGAAGCTTTCTTT; CDR3: CASSQAWRGTEAFF
size: few; J: TRBJ1-6; length: 20; D: TRBD1; V: TRBV20-1; DNA: TGCAGTGCTAGAGCAGCAACGGGACAGGGTGTAGGCTCCTATAATTCACCCCTCCACTTT; CDR3: CSARAATGQGVGSYNSPLHF
size: few; J: TRBJ2-1; length: 15; D: NA; V: TRBV19; DNA: TGTGCCAGCCGGACTACTCCTAGCTCCTACAATGAGCAGTTCTTC; CDR3: CASRTTPSSYNEQFF
size: few; J: TRBJ2-7; length: 15; D: NA; V: TRBV5-1; DNA: TGCGCCAGCAGCATGTGGGACAATAGCTCCTACGAGCAGTACTTC; CDR3: CASSMWDNSSYEQYF
size: NA; J: TRBJ2-2; length: 20; D: NA; V: TRBV7-9; DNA: TGTGCCAGCAGCCACCCGTCCCCTGGGAGTCGGAGTCAGAACACCGGGGAGCTGTTTTTT; CDR3: CASSHPSPGSRSQNTGELFF
size: NA; J: TRBJ2-1; length: 14; D: NA; V: TRBV5-1; DNA: TGCGCCACCCGGCAAACGGGCGGTTGGAATGAGCAGTTCTTC; CDR3: CATRQTGGWNEQFF
size: few; J: TRBJ2-1; length: 18; D: NA; V: TRBV7-8; DNA: TGTGCCAGCAGCTTAGAGGGAAAGTACGGGAGCTCCTACAATGAGCAGTTCTTC; CDR3: CASSLEGKYGSSYNEQFF